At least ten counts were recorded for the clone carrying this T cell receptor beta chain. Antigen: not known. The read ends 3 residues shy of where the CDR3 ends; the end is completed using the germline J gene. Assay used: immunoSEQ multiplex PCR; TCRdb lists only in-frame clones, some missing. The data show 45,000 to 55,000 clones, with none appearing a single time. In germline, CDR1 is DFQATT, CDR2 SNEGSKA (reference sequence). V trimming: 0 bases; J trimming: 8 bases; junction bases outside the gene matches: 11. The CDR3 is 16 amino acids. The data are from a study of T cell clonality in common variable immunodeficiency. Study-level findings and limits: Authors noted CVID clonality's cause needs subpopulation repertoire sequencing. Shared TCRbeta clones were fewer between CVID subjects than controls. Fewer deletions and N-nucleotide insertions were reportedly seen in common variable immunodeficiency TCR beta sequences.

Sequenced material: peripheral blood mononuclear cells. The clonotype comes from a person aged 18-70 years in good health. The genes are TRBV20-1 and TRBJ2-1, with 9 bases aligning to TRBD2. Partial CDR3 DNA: TGCAGTGCTAGAGATCCTAGCGGGAAAGGGGCATATGAG. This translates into CSARDPSGKGAYE. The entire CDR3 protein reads CSARDPSGKGAYEQFF.